This entry lists 21 T cell receptor beta chains sequenced from one sample in a study of CD8 T cells in Susac syndrome. Random-hexamer reverse transcription was applied to roughly 0.5 to 1 ug RNA. Each CDR3 protein gets one entry after TCRdb re-called the immunoSEQ multiplex PCR reads with MiXCR. The data hold under 200,000 distinct CDR3 sequences, with over 75% observed a single time. The sample taken for sequencing was CD4+ T cells from PBMCs. Receptors originate from a human donor with Susac syndrome.

The chain links TRBV20-1 to TRBJ2-7; tentatively, D is TRBD1 (5 bases). The V gene's germline CDR1 is DFQATT and CDR2 SNEGSKA (reference sequence). CDR3 length: 11 amino acids. V shed 6 bases and J shed 6 bases, with 12 bases lying between them. CDR3 DNA: TGCAGTGCAGTGATAAGGGGCGAGCAGTACTTC. It translates to CSAVIRGEQYF.

This sequence joins TRBV12-3 or TRBV12-4 and TRBJ2-7; 7 bases match TRBD2. V gave up 3 bases and J gave up 0 bases; unmatched junction bases: 11. This CDR3 region has 17 residues. The CDR3 here is CASSFFRWEGTSYEQYF. CDR3 DNA: TGTGCCAGCAGTTTTTTTCGGTGGGAGGGTACCTCCTACGAGCAGTACTTC.

This sequence joins TRBV9 and TRBJ1-1; D is ambiguous. Per germline, CDR1 SGDLS and CDR2 YYNGEE. With 4 bases removed from V and 4 bases from J, the gap between germline ends came to 14 bases. The length of the CDR3 is 14 residues. The CDR3 nucleotides read TGTGCCAGCAGCCGACTCCTAGGGAGCACTGAAGCTTTCTTT. Residues: CASSRLLGSTEAFF.

This chain links TRBV20-1 with TRBJ2-7; 10 bases match TRBD1. CDR3 length: 13 amino acids. V shed 5 bases, J shed 7 bases, and the junction held 8 bases outside the gene matches. CDR1 is DFQATT, CDR2 SNEGSKA, per germline (reference sequence). CDR3 in amino acids: CSAFDRGPGEQYF. CDR3 DNA: TGCAGTGCTTTTGACAGGGGGCCGGGAGAGCAGTACTTC.

V gene TRBV6-6 combines with J gene TRBJ2-3; 10 bases agree with TRBD2. This CDR3 is built from 16 residues. Per germline, CDR1 MNHNY and CDR2 SVGAGI (reference sequence). V lost 6 bases and J lost 2; bases outside the gene matches: 8. DNA for the CDR3: TGTGCCAGCAGGCCGGCAGCGGGAGGGCCCACAGATACGCAGTATTTT. It codes for CASRPAAGGPTDTQYF.

The chain uses TRBV2 and TRBJ1-2, with a weak D call TRBD1 (6 bases). This CDR3 has 13 amino acids. Germline V gene data show CDR1 as SNHLY and CDR2 as FYNNEI. With 7 bases removed from V and 4 bases from J, the gap between germline ends came to 13 bases. CDR3 residues: CASILGGAYGYTF. The CDR3 coding sequence is TGTGCCAGCATTCTAGGGGGGGCCTATGGCTACACCTTC.

This chain links TRBV19 with TRBJ1-1; D is unclear. The germline gives CDR1 LNHDA, CDR2 SQIVND (reference sequence). V was shortened by 3 bases and J by 7 bases, with 12 bases between the two germline ends. The length of the CDR3 is 13 residues. In DNA form, the CDR3 reads TGTGCCAGTAGTATTTATCGGCAGCGTGAAGCTTTCTTT. Amino acids: CASSIYRQREAFF.

This clonotype was recorded once. The chain recombines TRBV30 with TRBJ1-6; D not resolved. Germline-derived CDR1 and CDR2 are GTSNPN and SVGIG (reference sequence). V lost 1 base to trimming and J lost 6 bases, with 4 bases between them. The CDR3 sequence is 12 residues long. The CDR3 nucleotides are TGTGCCTGGAGTGATATTAATTCACCCCTCCACTTT. It specifies CAWSDINSPLHF.

The CDR3 loop reads CSARVQGSHQPQHF. CDR3 bases: TGCAGTGCTAGAGTACAGGGGTCTCATCAGCCCCAGCATTTT. The chain is built from TRBV20-1 and TRBJ1-5, with 7 positions matching TRBD1. CDR1 is DFQATT and CDR2 is SNEGSKA in the germline V gene (reference sequence). CDR3 length equals 14 residues. With V trimmed by 1 base and J by 5 bases, 5 bases remained unmatched.

This clonotype was counted a few times. This chain joins TRBV27 and TRBJ2-7, with 7 bases fitting TRBD1. Looked up from germline, CDR1 is MNHEY and CDR2 is SMNVEV (reference sequence). Trimming cost V 3 bases and J 3 bases; bases outside gene matches: 2. The CDR3 consists of 13 residues. The chain's CDR3 is CASSLYRGYEQYF. The CDR3 DNA follows: TGTGCCAGCAGTTTGTACAGGGGCTACGAGCAGTACTTC.

The gene calls are TRBV6-5 and TRBJ2-7, with D possibly TRBD1 on 6 matching bases. Trimming stripped 5 bases from V and 4 bases from J, with 15 bases between. In germline, CDR1 is MNHEY, CDR2 SVGAGI. There are 14 residues in the CDR3. CDR3 protein: CASSPDRIVYEQYF. CDR3 DNA sequence: TGTGCCAGCAGTCCCGACAGGATTGTATACGAGCAGTACTTC.

This clonotype was counted a few times. This CDR3 is CASSVSSPGAGDTQYF. CDR3 nucleotide sequence: TGTGCCAGCAGCGTATCGTCACCGGGGGCGGGGGATACGCAGTATTTT. V and J are TRBV7-2 and TRBJ2-3; perhaps D is TRBD1 or TRBD2 (6 bases each). The CDR3 is made up of 16 amino acids. Germline CDR1 reads SGHTA; CDR2 reads FQGNSA. V gave up 5 bases and J gave up 6 bases, with 21 bases separating them.

The J gene is TRBJ2-1, the V gene TRBV24-1, with D perhaps being TRBD1 or TRBD2 (5 bases each). Germline CDR1 and CDR2: KGHDR and SFDVKD. The germline V and J ends were trimmed by 3 bases and 3 bases, with 11 bases remaining between them. The CDR3 spans 15 residues. The CDR3 DNA sequence: TGTGCCACCAGTGATCCCGGGACCATCTACAATGAGCAGTTCTTC. Translated: CATSDPGTIYNEQFF.

This chain connects TRBV6-5 to TRBJ2-3, with D unresolved. Trimming left V 7 bases short and J 7 bases short, with 9 bases between. The germline V gene encodes CDR1 MNHEY and CDR2 SVGAGI. The CDR3 covers 11 residues. CDR3 loop: CASTFVNTQYF. The CDR3 coding sequence is TGTGCCAGCACCTTTGTAAATACGCAGTATTTT.

The chain recombines TRBV6-6 with TRBJ2-1; no definite D call. The length of the CDR3 is 14 residues. Germline CDR1 is MNHNY and CDR2 is SVGAGI (reference sequence). Trimming pared 1 base from V and 5 bases from J, leaving 9 bases between. The CDR3 DNA reads as TGTGCCAGCAGTTACTGGGCAGTCGACAATGAGCAGTTCTTC. Translation: CASSYWAVDNEQFF.

The chain joins TRBV2 to TRBJ2-3; no definite D call. Trimming left V 2 bases short and J 3 bases short, with 15 bases between. The CDR3 has 16 amino acids. Germline CDR1 and CDR2: SNHLY and FYNNEI. CDR3 DNA sequence: TGTGCCAGCAGTGAAATCGGTAATAGTCGAACAGATACGCAGTATTTT. This sequence encodes CASSEIGNSRTDTQYF.

This clonotype has more than one count but fewer than ten. This rearrangement joins TRBV5-1 to TRBJ2-7, with no clear D. Germline V lookup: CDR1 SGHRS, CDR2 YFSETQ. The CDR3 is 14 residues long. V was shortened by 2 bases and J by 1 base, with 10 bases between the two germline ends. The CDR3 loop is CASSLEAASYEQYF. CDR3 in DNA: TGCGCCAGCAGCTTAGAGGCAGCGTCCTACGAGCAGTACTTC.

This sequence joins TRBV12-3 or TRBV12-4 and TRBJ1-2; the D is unclear. This CDR3 has 12 residues. Trimming cost V 0 bases and J 4 bases, with 3 bases left between them. The CDR3 bases are TGTGCCAGCAGTTTAGCGATCTATGGCTACACCTTC. Protein product: CASSLAIYGYTF.

The chain has TRBV9 and TRBJ2-1; TRBD2 matches 10 bases. The CDR3 spans 15 residues. The V gene end was trimmed by 0 bases and the J gene end by 5 bases; junction bases not matched to a gene: 2. The germline V gene has CDR1 SGDLS and CDR2 YYNGEE. The CDR3 sequence is CASSVDSGGHNEQFF. DNA for the CDR3: TGTGCCAGCAGCGTAGATAGCGGGGGGCACAATGAGCAGTTCTTC.

The rearrangement uses TRBV27 and TRBJ2-3; 8 nucleotides match TRBD1. Germline loops: CDR1 MNHEY, CDR2 SMNVEV (reference sequence). Trimming removed 3 bases from V and 5 bases from J; junction bases left unmatched: 4. The length of the CDR3 is 14 residues. CDR3 residues: CASSLDRAEDTQYF. The CDR3 nucleotides read TGTGCCAGCAGTTTGGACAGGGCGGAAGATACGCAGTATTTT.

The chain couples TRBV10-2 to TRBJ2-5; D gene uncertain. V was trimmed by 7 bases and J by 4 bases, leaving 13 bases between them. The CDR3 totals 13 residues. Looked up from germline, CDR1 is WSHSY and CDR2 is SAAADI. CDR3 amino acids: CASTTQGRETQYF. CDR3 nucleotide sequence: TGCGCCAGCACCACCCAAGGTAGAGAGACCCAGTACTTC.